Presented here are 6 T cell receptor beta chains from one specimen sequenced in a study of T cell responses to AZD1222 COVID-19 vaccine. Method: immunoSEQ multiplex PCR; TCRdb's copy keeps in-frame clones and lacks some. This sample has around 150,000 clones, with roughly 86% found just once. The specimen comprised peripheral blood, sampled on day 0 of AZD1222 vaccination. Every receptor here comes from an adult in good health.

This chain uses TRBV28 with TRBJ1-1; D not certain. The CDR3 totals 12 residues. Germline-derived CDR1 and CDR2 are MDHEN and SYDVKM. Between the trimmed V and J ends, which lost 7 bases and 3 bases, there was a span of 9 bases. Here the CDR3 reads CASTHTYTEAFF. CDR3 sequence (DNA): TGTGCCAGCACCCACACCTACACTGAAGCTTTCTTT.

The gene calls are TRBV9 and TRBJ2-3, with 10 positions matching TRBD2. The CDR3 contains 19 residues. With V trimmed by 0 bases and J by 6 bases, 16 bases remained unmatched. Germline CDR1 is SGDLS and CDR2 is YYNGEE. The CDR3 reads CASSVAAGGLYIDADTQYF. Written as DNA, the CDR3 is TGTGCCAGCAGCGTAGCAGCGGGGGGGCTTTACATTGATGCGGATACGCAGTATTTT.

J is TRBJ1-4 and V is TRBV28; the match to TRBD1 covers 7 bases. The junction had 10 bases not matched to a gene; V was cut back by 10 bases and J by 8 bases. CDR3 length: 13 residues. In germline, CDR1 is MDHEN, CDR2 SYDVKM. The CDR3 DNA reads as TGTGCCACAGAAACAGGGGTGGGCGAAAAACTGTTTTTT. This gives the protein CATETGVGEKLFF.

For the CDR3, the DNA is TGTGCCAGCAGCCCTGGGGGCTACGAGCAGTACTTC. Residues: CASSPGGYEQYF. The chain combines TRBV7-9 with TRBJ2-7; D tentatively reads TRBD1 or TRBD2 (5 bases each). Germline V gene data show CDR1 as SEHNR and CDR2 as FQNEAQ (reference sequence). The germline V and J ends were trimmed by 5 bases and 3 bases, with 8 bases remaining between them. CDR3 length: 12 residues.

The chain combines TRBV5-1 with TRBJ2-6; 10 bases fit TRBD2. Germline-derived CDR1 and CDR2 are SGHRS and YFSETQ. J lost 3 bases, V lost 4 bases, and 7 bases had no gene match. The CDR3 consists of 17 residues. CDR3 residues: CASSNLAGVLGANVLTF. In DNA form, the CDR3 reads TGCGCCAGCAGCAATCTAGCGGGAGTGCTTGGGGCCAACGTCCTGACTTTC.

The chain employs TRBV29-1 and TRBJ2-1; TRBD2 matches 16 bases. Germline trimming cut 6 bases from V and 7 bases from J; bases unmatched to any gene: 6. The germline CDR1 and CDR2 sequences are SQVTM and ANQGSEA. This CDR3 has 15 residues. CDR3 bases: TGCAGCGTAGAACCGGGACTAGCGGGAGGGAATGAGCAGTTCTTC. Translation: CSVEPGLAGGNEQFF.